The T cell receptor (beta chain) described here comes from a study of T cell responses to AZD1222 COVID-19 vaccine. Sequenced by immunoSEQ multiplex PCR; TCRdb stores in-frame clones only, minus some. The table has roughly 150,000 clones, around 91% seen once. This CDR3 has 16 amino acids. Germline CDR1 reads GTSNPN; CDR2 reads SVGIG (reference sequence). V was shortened by 0 bases and J by 5 bases, with 14 bases between the two germline ends. Sequences were derived from peripheral blood, sampled on day 0 of AZD1222 vaccination. The TCR sequence derives from an adult in good health. The chain carries TRBV30 and TRBJ1-6, with D possibly matching TRBD1 (5 bases). Here the CDR3 reads CAWSVGSGPNNSPLHF. CDR3 sequence (DNA): TGTGCCTGGAGTGTAGGATCGGGGCCCAATAATTCACCCCTCCACTTT. The whole variable domain, remainder taken from reference TRBV30 and TRBJ1-6, is SQTIHQWPATLVQPVGSPLSLECTVEGTSNPNLYWYRQAAGRGLQLLFYSVGIGQISSEVPQNLSASRPQDRQFILSSKKLLLSDSGFYLCAWSVGSGPNNSPLHFGNGTRLTVT.